This note documents a single TCR beta chain sequence. No antigen is known for it. Donors had no recently reported acute infections or vaccinations and were HIV-negative. This specimen belongs to a study of shared clonotypes between healthy human individuals. Study results and limitations: Large depth notwithstanding, sorted-subset sequencing proved incomplete by rarefaction.

Sequencing was performed with immunoSEQ multiplex PCR; in TCRdb, only in-frame clones are kept and a portion is missing. The sample lists some 2,000,000 clones; roughly 94% were seen once. Sequencing was performed on naive CD4+ T cells sorted from blood. Sample subset: CD45RA+ positively selected. The receptor was isolated from a young man in good health.

As DNA, the CDR3 is TGTGCCAGCAGTGAAGAGGGGAGGGATGAAAAACTGTTTTTT. It yields the protein CASSEEGRDEKLFF. The V gene is TRBV2, the J gene TRBJ1-4, with a possible D match to TRBD1 (5 bases). With 1 base removed from V and 6 bases from J, the gap between germline ends came to 9 bases. Per the germline V gene, CDR1 is SNHLY and CDR2 is FYNNEI. CDR3 length: 14 amino acids.